This TCR beta chain was captured in a study of blood T cells in healthy people across ages. This clonotype came up a few times. A second PCR, run for roughly 6 to 11 cycles, used a sample-barcoded 5' primer plus a J-beta primer mix. TCRdb reprocessed the 5' RACE reads via MiXCR and lists one record per CDR3 protein. This table has under 2 million distinct CDR3 sequences, about 35% appearing once. Germline V gene sequence: CDR1 SNHLY, CDR2 FYNNEI. V lost 6 bases and J 6 bases, leaving 15 bases between the germline ends. There are 13 residues in the CDR3. The sequence came from a woman aged 30 to 39 in good health. The specimen was blood. J is TRBJ2-7 and V is TRBV2; TRBD1 is a possible D gene (5 bases). The CDR3 region is CASSTLGRSEQYF. The CDR3, as DNA: TGTGCCAGCAGCACCTTGGGGCGGAGCGAGCAGTACTTC.